The 2 T cell receptor beta chains below come from one sample, sequenced in a study of T cell responses to AZD1222 COVID-19 vaccine. The protocol was immunoSEQ multiplex PCR, while the TCRdb copy is restricted to in-frame clones and leaves out a portion. The sample lists 150,000 to 200,000 clones; roughly 88% were seen once. Source: peripheral blood, taken 28 days after the second AZD1222 dose. The receptors originated from an adult who received the AZD1222 COVID-19 vaccine.

On this clone: Other DNA sequences in this sample translate to the same CDR3. The CDR3 loop reads CASSSTGGDSPLHF. The CDR3 nucleotides are TGCGCCAGCAGCTCGACAGGGGGCGATTCACCCCTCCACTTT. The chain joins TRBV5-1 to TRBJ1-6, with 10 bases that match TRBD1. Per the germline V gene, CDR1 is SGHRS and CDR2 is YFSETQ. Trimming at V came to 3 bases and at J to 8 bases, leaving 2 bases not matched to a gene. This CDR3 has 14 amino acids.

V is TRBV7-8 and J is TRBJ1-1, with a tentative D call TRBD1 (6 bases). The germline V gene encodes CDR1 SGHVS and CDR2 FQNEAQ. Trimming removed 1 base from V and 5 bases from J, with 8 bases in between. This CDR3 has 13 amino acids. This CDR3 reads CASSLGGATEAFF. DNA for the CDR3: TGTGCCAGCAGCTTAGGGGGGGCGACTGAAGCTTTCTTT.